These T cell receptor beta chains were read from a single sample in a study of T cells in Graves' hyperthyroidism and ophthalmopathy. TCRdb re-called the multiplex PCR reads with MiXCR, one entry per CDR3 protein. The data show approximately 380,000 distinct CDR3 sequences, about an eighth seen once. Sequencing input: blood. These receptors were obtained from a man in his fifties with Graves' ophthalmopathy. The conserved cysteine and the conserved F or W are not part of the CDR3 here. Each record gives: D gene, J gene, V gene, CDR3 protein. A D gene is named only where the DNA matches it firmly.

>.|TRBJ2-3|TRBV5-8
ASSTGVTSTDTQY
>.|TRBJ2-1|TRBV7-2
ASSFLAEGLF
>.|TRBJ2-2|TRBV19
ASSIDQSPAARDTGELF
>TRBD2|TRBJ2-3|TRBV19
ASSIQGLAGFEQY
>.|TRBJ1-4|TRBV13
ASSLVLGSGGEKLF
>TRBD2|TRBJ2-3|TRBV12-3/TRBV12-4
ASRTSGLNTNTQY
>TRBD1|TRBJ1-1|TRBV19
ASTVDRDTEAF
>.|TRBJ2-7|TRBV14
ASSQVFSGSEQY
>TRBD1|TRBJ1-1|TRBV18
ASRDWDSTGYEAF
>.|TRBJ1-5|TRBV19
ASSRQSSNQPQH
>TRBD2|TRBJ2-7|TRBV11-2
ASSLVPSGGSYEQY
>.|TRBJ1-1|TRBV27
ASSFSNREVNTEAF
>TRBD1|TRBJ1-5|TRBV24-1
ATRGTGDNQPQH
>TRBD2|TRBJ2-3|TRBV24-1
ATSLAGEEADTQY
>TRBD2|TRBJ2-7|TRBV20-1
SARRTSGSDEQY
>.|TRBJ2-3|TRBV27
ASRTRPITDTQY
>.|TRBJ2-1|TRBV11-2
ASSLGDENEQF